This T cell receptor (beta chain) is drawn from a study of cytomegalovirus exposure and HLA in healthy donors (dated by TCRdb to the late 2010s). As for the study more broadly: According to an earlier analysis of 450 to 650 of the donors, about 180 million T cells yielded 100 million or so unique TCR beta sequences and about 280 Gb of sequence data. About 280 gigabases of sequencing data and around 80 million unique TCR sequences made up an early release that covered 500 to 700 HLA-typed donors. The genetic ancestry cluster associated with self-reported Caucasian donors included about four fifths of the 398 genotyped donors. The study was designed to test whether signatures of past pathogen exposure could be identified by cataloging public T cell receptors. The T cell repertoires of around 730 subjects were profiled by immunosequencing and related to cytomegalovirus serostatus. In addition to the first cohort of approximately 650 subjects, a separate validation cohort of around 110 different subjects was used. To predict cytomegalovirus infection status, the study combined high-throughput TCR immunosequencing, statistical association of individual TCRs with disease status, and machine learning. To study patterns of TCR occurrence, a later analysis re-analyzed previously published TCR beta repertoires from around 660 donors and added high-resolution HLA genotyping. Rather than drawing on any new phenotypic data, the later analysis identified candidate immune exposures from TCR beta sequences and the way those sequences occurred across donors. An earlier analysis of 587 of the donors used high-throughput TCR beta sequencing to judge whether each TCR beta V gene segment behaved as functional or pseudogenic. Alongside the repertoire data, information on donor age, sex, ethnicity and CMV serostatus was compiled. A later genetic analysis took genome-wide SNP genotypes for about 60% of the roughly 670 donors and used that subset as a discovery cohort. Every repertoire in the discovery cohort had been generated on one and the same sequencing platform. HLA typing covered class I and class II loci at four-digit resolution. The number of donors typed differed by locus, with roughly 629-640 for A, B, C, DRB1 and DQB1, about 500 for DQA1, about 610 for DPA1, and under 490 for DPB1. Roughly five DR-DQ haplotypes were handled as single units for association and clustering because linkage in the cohort was strong. On average, about 240,000 unique TCR beta nucleotide sequences were sequenced per donor among about 400 genotyped donors of the cohort, with roughly 18% of those sequences being non-productive.

Receptors were amplified or captured by the immunoSEQ multiplex PCR assay. A mixture of 60 forward primers for TCR Vbeta segments and 13 reverse primers for TCR Jbeta segments was used in the multiplex PCR. The CDR3 region of rearranged TCR beta genes was amplified from genomic DNA with a multiplex PCR assay. The amplified TCR beta libraries were sequenced on the Illumina HiSeq System as 87-base-pair reads. For the original study's pipeline: Across the 666 repertoires, a later analysis counted some 80 million unique TCR beta chains, roughly 11 million of which were shared by at least two donors. To remove PCR and sequencing errors, raw reads were error-corrected and collapsed into unique sequences using a nearest-neighbor algorithm that merged closely related sequences. V, D and J gene segments were assigned by aligning CDR3 sequences to IMGT reference sequences. For a sequence to be retained, at least a six-nucleotide match to both a V gene segment and a J gene segment was required. Rearrangements were called productive when the CDR3 lacked stop codons and stayed in frame with V and J; all others were non-productive. CDR3 was defined according to IMGT convention as the region running from the second conserved V-encoded cysteine to the conserved J-encoded phenylalanine. Sequences without an unambiguous match to a single V gene segment were excluded from the earlier analysis of about 640 of the donors. An earlier analysis of roughly 590 of the donors called V segments functional above 56.7% productive rearrangements and segregating when the between-donor standard deviation exceeded 5%. To diagnose cytomegalovirus status from the catalog of TCR beta chain sequences, a statistical classification framework was built. V and J gene assignment, in a later analysis, came from comparing TCR nucleotide sequences with IMGT/GENE-DB human TR gene sequences. Using the TCRdist pipeline, a later analysis assigned CDR3 sequences along with most-parsimonious VDJ recombination scenarios. A later analysis defined each TCR beta chain by its CDR3 amino acid sequence plus V-gene family, and excluded reads lacking a unique V-gene family. To address suspected cross-contamination and a sequencing artifact, a later analysis removed around 600 highly shared, low-generation-probability nucleotide sequences. For each public chain, a later analysis derived a clonal expansion index from normalized ranks of inferred template counts within each repertoire. Generation probabilities in a later analysis came from a VDJ recombination model fitted to out-of-frame rearrangements, and those results were checked against IGoR. In a later analysis, TCR-TCR, TCR-HLA and TCR-CMV co-occurrence was scored with hypergeometric tests, and a repertoire-size bias correction was applied to TCR pairs. To estimate false discovery rates, a later analysis permuted the HLA or CMV assignments 20 times. A later analysis grouped co-occurring TCRs with DBSCAN, adding TCRdist sequence similarity when clustering within HLA-allele-positive subsets. For co-occurrence clustering, repertoires with fewer than 30,000 or more than 120,000 public chains were excluded, along with five repertoires with anomalous nucleotide sharing. TCRdb obtained this table from immuneACCESS and retained in-frame rearrangements with V and J assigned. These tables miss some clones; where compared with another copy, unresolved V genes account for less than half of the shortfall, and the remainder is unexplained. That table furnishes V, J and clone size, whereas the DNA furnished D and trimming. The sample table holds about 87,000 clones, of which 74% were seen once. 20% to 25% of the sample is taken by the ten largest.

Trimming leaves V shorter by 4 bases and J shorter by 8 bases, with the junction holding 9 bases beyond the gene matches. Including cysteine and phenylalanine, the CDR3 has 15 amino acids. The DNA shown is the 45-base CDR3, in frame from base 1. The germline V gene sets CDR1 to MNHEY and CDR2 to SVGAGI. The cohort was made up of approximately 670 healthy bone marrow donors. At the time of sampling, all cohort members were nominally healthy, though unrecorded immune exposures were likely present. The donor tested CMV seropositive, placing the donor among the 290 or so seropositive members of the cohort. Every donor gave a peripheral blood sample, and the peripheral blood mononuclear cells from that sample were used for TCR beta sequencing. Genomic DNA extraction from the blood cell samples was performed with the Qiagen DNeasy Blood Extraction Kit. On the study overall, not on this receptor specifically: In a later analysis, TCR association rates were found to vary across HLA loci, with the most associated TCRs seen for DRB1 alleles and the fewest for HLA-C alleles. Because some donors lacked HLA typing at each locus, the association tests relied only on the typed subset. Correlated functional status among segregating V segments might reflect linkage disequilibrium, but an unknown experimental factor could not be ruled out. A further reported finding was that TCR beta sequences accurately predicted the HLA-A and HLA-B alleles for most subjects in the first cohort. Across donors, most TCR sequences were observed very rarely, whereas some public TCRs were present in many individuals. Because the 87-base-pair reads could not distinguish some IMGT-functional V segments, including TRBV6-2 and TRBV6-3, those segments were excluded. This cohort had only TCR beta chains sequenced, and the lack of alpha or paired-chain data limited which features could be detected. The study listed 170 or so TCR beta chains as associated with cytomegalovirus. The classifier was reported to diagnose cytomegalovirus status with high specificity and sensitivity in both the original and validation cohorts. A later genetic analysis reported fewer N-insertions in productive TCRs among donors in an Asian-associated ancestry cluster than the approximately 700-donor mean. In a later analysis, several top co-occurrence clusters were reported to appear linked to parvovirus B19, influenza, CMV and Epstein-Barr virus. Immune exposure information for the cohort was limited to CMV serostatus. Strong co-occurrence of HLA alleles, especially DR and DQ, made assigning TCR associations to individual alleles difficult. In a later analysis, HLA-associated TCR beta chains were found to be more clonally expanded and to have lower generation probabilities than equally common non-associated chains. Presence/absence analyses assumed roughly uniform sequencing depth across donors, an assumption that may not hold. In a later genetic analysis, a missense DCLRE1C variant was associated with V-gene and J-gene trimming of TCR beta chains, and the association was replicated in an independent cohort. The authors suggested that the approach could potentially be generalized to other disease states and immunological phenotypes. Because counts were too low, approximately 15 rarely observed V segments, including chromosome 9 orphons, were excluded from the earlier analysis of 587 of the donors. In vitro tests confirmed that a few of the cytomegalovirus-associated TCR beta chains recognize cytomegalovirus antigens. In an earlier analysis of some 500 of the donors, most TCR beta V segments were observed in productive rearrangements about 87% or about 30% of the time, broadly matching IMGT annotations. According to a later analysis, most CMV-associated TCR beta chains appeared to be HLA-restricted, and the HLA associations seemed to be driven largely by CMV exposure. A cluster of highly shared sequence variants was judged likely to represent a technical artifact of the sequencing pipeline. Specific HLA alleles were associated with over 15,000 TCR beta sequences at a false discovery rate of 0.05 in a later analysis.

A word on this clone: It has no known antigen specificity. The record has no base qualities; no much larger clone is one base away.

The clonotype comes from a man aged 25-45 years in good health and CMV-seropositive. The chain is encoded by TRBV6-5 joined to TRBJ2-1; 9 central bases correspond to TRBD2. The sample was PBMCs. The CDR3 protein: CASSSLSGGRDEQFF. The sequenced DNA: TGTGCCAGCAGTTCCCTAAGCGGGGGGCGCGATGAGCAGTTCTTC.